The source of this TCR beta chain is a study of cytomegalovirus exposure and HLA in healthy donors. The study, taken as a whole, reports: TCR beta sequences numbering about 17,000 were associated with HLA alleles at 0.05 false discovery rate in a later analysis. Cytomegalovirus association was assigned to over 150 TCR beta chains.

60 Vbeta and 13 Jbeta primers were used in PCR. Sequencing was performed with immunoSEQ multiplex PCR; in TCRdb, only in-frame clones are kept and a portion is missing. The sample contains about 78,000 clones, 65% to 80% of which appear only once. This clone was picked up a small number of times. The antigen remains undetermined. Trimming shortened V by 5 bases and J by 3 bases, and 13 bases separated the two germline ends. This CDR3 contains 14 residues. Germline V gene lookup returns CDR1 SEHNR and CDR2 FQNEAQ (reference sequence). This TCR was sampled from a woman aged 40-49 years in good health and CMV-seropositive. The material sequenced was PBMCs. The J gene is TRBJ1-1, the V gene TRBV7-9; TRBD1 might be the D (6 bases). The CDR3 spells CASSGYRVYTEAFF. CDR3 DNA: TGTGCCAGCAGCGGATACAGGGTATACACTGAAGCTTTCTTT.